These T cell receptor beta chains were read from a single sample in a study of T cell repertoires in cytomegalovirus infection. TCRdb re-analysed the reads in MiXCR, keeping a single row per CDR3 protein. Here the sample spans hundreds of thousands of distinct CDR3 sequences, around a third being singletons. Their target antigens are unknown. The sequencing used cultured CD8+ T cells from PBMCs, collected from culture after CMV antigen stimulation. The receptor set was obtained from a human donor in good health (CMV status not recorded). Some clones in this sample may be carry-over from other donors' samples. CDR3s include the opening cysteine and the closing phenylalanine or tryptophan. The D gene is left open where the match is weak. A row's size may be missing; if present it is once, few, many or a size class.

16,TRBJ2-1,many,TRBV7-3,TRBD2,CASSPLAGGSYNEQFF,TGTGCCAGCAGCCCGTTAGCGGGGGGATCCTACAATGAGCAGTTCTTC
17,TRBJ2-6,NA,TRBV7-9,TRBD1,CASSLRQGATGANVLTF,TGTGCCAGCAGCCTCAGACAGGGGGCGACTGGGGCCAACGTCCTGACTTTC
15,TRBJ2-5,few,TRBV9,NA,CASSQSRDAQETQYF,TGTGCCAGCAGCCAATCCCGGGACGCACAAGAGACCCAGTACTTC
15,TRBJ2-1,many,TRBV7-6,TRBD2,CASSPTSGGAAEQFF,TGTGCCAGCAGTCCGACTAGCGGGGGGGCCGCTGAGCAGTTCTTC
17,TRBJ1-1,NA,TRBV20-1,NA,CSALSVGGQGMNTEAFF,TGCAGTGCCCTCTCAGTAGGGGGGCAGGGGATGAACACTGAAGCTTTCTTT
11,TRBJ1-1,NA,TRBV19,NA,CASMWVAEAFF,TGTGCCAGTATGTGGGTCGCTGAAGCTTTCTTT
19,TRBJ2-3,NA,TRBV5-4,NA,CASSSGQGGGTALMDTQYF,TGTGCCAGCAGCTCGGGACAGGGCGGGGGGACCGCCCTGATGGATACGCAGTATTTT
15,TRBJ1-1,NA,TRBV10-3,NA,CAISGGQVKNTEAFF,TGTGCCATCAGTGGGGGGCAGGTCAAGAACACTGAAGCTTTCTTT
16,TRBJ1-2,few,TRBV25-1,TRBD1,CASSELRTGGDYGYTF,TGTGCCAGCAGTGAGCTTCGGACAGGGGGCGACTATGGCTACACCTTC
15,TRBJ2-1,few,TRBV7-3,NA,CASSLSWTTYNEQFF,TGTGCCAGCAGCTTAAGTTGGACAACCTACAATGAGCAGTTCTTC
15,TRBJ1-6,few,TRBV11-1,TRBD1,CASSRTGMNNSPLHF,TGTGCCAGCAGCCGGACAGGGATGAATAATTCACCCCTCCACTTT
13,TRBJ2-7,few,TRBV29-1,NA,CSVAQANSYEQYF,TGCAGCGTTGCACAGGCGAACTCCTACGAGCAGTACTTC
11,TRBJ1-1,NA,TRBV6-5,NA,CASIHSAEAFF,TGTGCCAGCATCCATTCAGCTGAAGCTTTCTTT
13,TRBJ2-7,few,TRBV6-1,TRBD1,CASRGDRVGEQYF,TGTGCCAGCAGAGGGGACAGGGTAGGCGAGCAGTACTTC
14,TRBJ2-7,once,TRBV11-2,TRBD1,CASSSPGQIYEQYF,TGTGCCAGCAGCTCGCCGGGACAGATATACGAGCAGTACTTC
15,TRBJ1-2,NA,TRBV7-9,NA,CASSPPPTAYYGYTF,TGTGCCAGCAGCCCGCCCCCCACAGCGTACTATGGCTACACCTTC
15,TRBJ2-3,few,TRBV15,NA,CATSSGLWGTDTQYF,TGTGCCACCAGCTCGGGCCTGTGGGGGACAGATACGCAGTATTTT
14,TRBJ2-5,few,TRBV12-5,NA,CASGSDLYQETQYF,TGTGCTAGTGGTTCCGACCTGTACCAAGAGACCCAGTACTTC
15,TRBJ1-4,few,TRBV19,NA,CASSIALRTNEKLFF,TGTGCCAGTAGTATCGCCTTGAGGACTAATGAAAAACTGTTTTTT
11,TRBJ2-1,few,TRBV7-4,NA,CASSHEREQFF,TGTGCCAGCAGTCATGAAAGGGAGCAGTTCTTC
14,TRBJ1-2,few,TRBV19,TRBD1,CASSATGGYYGYTF,TGTGCCAGTAGCGCGACAGGGGGTTACTATGGCTACACCTTC
16,TRBJ1-2,NA,TRBV4-3,NA,CASSQDSRGGAWGYTF,TGCGCCAGCAGCCAAGATTCCCGCGGGGGCGCGTGGGGCTACACCTTC
16,TRBJ1-2,few,TRBV6-4,NA,CASSDSRWGQNYGYTF,TGTGCCAGCAGTGACTCGAGGTGGGGCCAGAACTATGGCTACACCTTC
17,TRBJ1-5,NA,TRBV5-5,TRBD1,CASSLGRDSGFGQPQHF,TGTGCCAGCAGCTTAGGTCGGGACAGTGGGTTTGGTCAGCCCCAGCATTTT
15,TRBJ2-1,many,TRBV24-1,TRBD2,CATSGTGLAINEQFF,TGTGCCACCAGTGGTACGGGACTAGCTATCAATGAGCAGTTCTTC
17,TRBJ2-1,NA,TRBV10-3,TRBD2,CAISESLLRTSYNEQFF,TGTGCCATCAGTGAGTCTTTGTTGAGGACTAGCTACAATGAGCAGTTCTTC
14,TRBJ2-7,few,TRBV7-6,NA,CASSYSGGQSEQYF,TGTGCCAGCAGCTATTCGGGGGGCCAGAGCGAGCAGTACTTC
14,TRBJ1-5,many,TRBV6-1,NA,CASSRRSSNQPQHF,TGTGCCAGCTCTAGGAGGTCGAGCAATCAGCCCCAGCATTTT
15,TRBJ2-2,few,TRBV6-2/TRBV6-3,NA,CASSYGGRNTGELFF,TGTGCCAGCAGTTATGGGGGCCGGAACACCGGGGAGCTGTTTTTT
12,TRBJ2-3,NA,TRBV6-1,NA,CASSEELDTQYF,TGTGCCAGCAGTGAAGAGTTAGATACGCAGTATTTT
16,TRBJ1-3,NA,TRBV9,TRBD1,CASSTAGTGSGNTIYF,TGTGCCAGCAGCACCGCCGGGACAGGGTCTGGAAACACCATATATTTT
13,TRBJ2-5,few,TRBV2,NA,CARAGTGGETQYF,TGTGCCAGAGCGGGGACAGGAGGGGAGACCCAGTACTTC
15,TRBJ1-1,many,TRBV7-6,NA,CASSLGKEGNTEAFF,TGTGCCAGCAGCTTAGGGAAAGAAGGAAACACTGAAGCTTTCTTT
15,TRBJ1-2,NA,TRBV10-3,NA,CAISATETINYGYTF,TGTGCCATCAGTGCGACAGAAACCATAAACTATGGCTACACCTTC
15,TRBJ2-1,few,TRBV19,NA,CASSMEDNSYNEQFF,TGTGCCAGTAGTATGGAGGACAACTCCTACAATGAGCAGTTCTTC
13,TRBJ2-2,many,TRBV7-6,NA,CASSPGQTGELFF,TGTGCCAGCAGCCCCGGACAGACCGGGGAGCTGTTTTTT
18,TRBJ1-1,few,TRBV7-2,TRBD1,CASSLVSRGRGPWTEAFF,TGTGCCAGCAGCTTAGTAAGTAGGGGCAGGGGGCCGTGGACTGAAGCTTTCTTT
19,TRBJ2-5,few,TRBV19,NA,CASSISPGREARYQETQYF,TGTGCCAGTAGTATATCCCCCGGTCGAGAGGCTCGGTACCAAGAGACCCAGTACTTC
15,TRBJ2-4,many,TRBV7-2,NA,CASVGSVSENDIQYF,TGTGCCAGCGTAGGGTCGGTGTCCGAAAACGACATTCAGTACTTC
15,TRBJ1-1,NA,TRBV6-5,TRBD1,CASSPPTGVNAEAFF,TGTGCCAGCAGTCCTCCGACAGGGGTTAACGCTGAAGCTTTCTTT
14,TRBJ1-1,many,TRBV7-9,TRBD1,CAGRDRGGSTEAFF,TGTGCCGGCCGGGACAGGGGGGGGAGCACTGAAGCTTTCTTT
15,TRBJ2-1,many,TRBV7-9,TRBD2,CASSPLAGEYNEQFF,TGTGCCAGCAGCCCACTAGCGGGGGAGTACAATGAGCAGTTCTTC
14,TRBJ1-1,few,TRBV5-6,NA,CASSLLPGVTEAFF,TGTGCCAGCAGCCTTTTACCCGGGGTCACTGAAGCTTTCTTT
14,TRBJ2-7,NA,TRBV5-1,TRBD1,CASSWGQGRDEQYF,TGCGCCAGCAGCTGGGGACAGGGGAGGGACGAGCAGTACTTC
14,TRBJ1-6,many,TRBV7-8,NA,CASSPVPPDSPLHF,TGTGCCAGCAGCCCCGTTCCACCGGATTCACCCCTCCACTTT
16,TRBJ2-1,few,TRBV12-5,TRBD2,CASGLTLAGRHNEQFF,TGTGCTAGTGGTTTGACTTTAGCGGGGCGGCACAATGAGCAGTTCTTC
17,TRBJ2-5,few,TRBV12-3/TRBV12-4,NA,CASSLVTSLAYQETQYF,TGTGCCAGCAGTTTAGTAACTTCGCTGGCGTACCAAGAGACCCAGTACTTC
18,TRBJ2-1,few,TRBV7-9,TRBD1,CASSPGQGGPSSYNEQFF,TGTGCCAGCAGCCCCGGACAGGGGGGCCCGAGCTCCTACAATGAGCAGTTCTTC